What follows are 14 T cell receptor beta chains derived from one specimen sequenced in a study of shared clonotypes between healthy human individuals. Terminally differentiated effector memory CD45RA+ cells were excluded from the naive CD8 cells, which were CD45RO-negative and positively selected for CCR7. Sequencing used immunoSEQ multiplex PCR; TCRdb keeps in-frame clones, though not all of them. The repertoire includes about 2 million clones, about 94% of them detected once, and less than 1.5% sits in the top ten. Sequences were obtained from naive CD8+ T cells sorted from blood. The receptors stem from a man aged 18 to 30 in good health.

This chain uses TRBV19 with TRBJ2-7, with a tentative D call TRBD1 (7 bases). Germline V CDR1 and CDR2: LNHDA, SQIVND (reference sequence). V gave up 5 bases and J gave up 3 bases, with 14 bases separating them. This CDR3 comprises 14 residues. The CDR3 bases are TGTGCCAGTAGTCCGGAGGGGGCTGTCTACGAGCAGTACTTC. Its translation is CASSPEGAVYEQYF. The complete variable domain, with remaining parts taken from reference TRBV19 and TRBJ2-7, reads DGGITQSPKYLFRKEGQNVTLSCEQNLNHDAMYWYRQDPGQGLRLIYYSQIVNDFQKGDIAEGYSVSREKKESFPLTVTSAQKNPTAFYLCASSPEGAVYEQYFGPGTRLTVT.

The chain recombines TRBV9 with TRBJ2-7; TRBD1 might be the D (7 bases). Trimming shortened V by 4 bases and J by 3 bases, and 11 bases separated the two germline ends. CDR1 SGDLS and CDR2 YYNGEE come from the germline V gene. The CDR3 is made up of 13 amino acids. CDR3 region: CASSFQGGYEQYF. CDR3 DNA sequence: TGTGCCAGCAGCTTCCAGGGGGGCTACGAGCAGTACTTC.

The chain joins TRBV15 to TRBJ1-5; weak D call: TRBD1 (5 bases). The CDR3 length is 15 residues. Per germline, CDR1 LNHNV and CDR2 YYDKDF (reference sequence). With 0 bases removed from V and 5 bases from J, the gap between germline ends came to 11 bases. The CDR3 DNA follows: TGTGCCACCAGCAGAGATCCGGACAAGCATCAGCCCCAGCATTTT. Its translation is CATSRDPDKHQPQHF.

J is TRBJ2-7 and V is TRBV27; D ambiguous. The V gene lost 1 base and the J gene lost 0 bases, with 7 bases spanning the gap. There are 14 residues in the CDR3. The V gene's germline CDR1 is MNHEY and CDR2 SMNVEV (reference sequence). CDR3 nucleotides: TGTGCCAGCAGTTTATGGAAGGACTCCTACGAGCAGTACTTC. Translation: CASSLWKDSYEQYF.

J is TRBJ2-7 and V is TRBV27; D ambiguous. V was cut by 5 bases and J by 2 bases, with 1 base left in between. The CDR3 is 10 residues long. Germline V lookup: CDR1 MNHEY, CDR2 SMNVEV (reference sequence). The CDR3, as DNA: TGTGCCAGCAGTACCTACGAGCAGTACTTC. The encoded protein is CASSTYEQYF.

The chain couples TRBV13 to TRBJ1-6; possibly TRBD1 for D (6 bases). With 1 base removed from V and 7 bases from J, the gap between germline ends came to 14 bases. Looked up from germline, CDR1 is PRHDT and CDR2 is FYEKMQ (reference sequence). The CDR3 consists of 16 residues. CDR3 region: CASSLATGGWNSPLHF. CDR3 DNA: TGTGCCAGCAGCTTAGCGACCGGGGGCTGGAATTCACCCCTCCACTTT.

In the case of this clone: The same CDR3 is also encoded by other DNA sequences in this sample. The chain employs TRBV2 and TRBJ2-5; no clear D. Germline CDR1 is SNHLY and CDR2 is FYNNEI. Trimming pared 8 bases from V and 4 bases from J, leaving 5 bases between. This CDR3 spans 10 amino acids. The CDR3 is CASGGETQYF. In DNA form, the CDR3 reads TGTGCCAGCGGTGGAGAGACCCAGTACTTC.

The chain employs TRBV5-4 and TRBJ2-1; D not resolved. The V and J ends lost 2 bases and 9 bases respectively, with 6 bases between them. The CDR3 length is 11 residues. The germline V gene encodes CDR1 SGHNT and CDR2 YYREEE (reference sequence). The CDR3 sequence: CASSFGAEQFF. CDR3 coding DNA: TGTGCCAGCAGCTTTGGCGCTGAGCAGTTCTTC.

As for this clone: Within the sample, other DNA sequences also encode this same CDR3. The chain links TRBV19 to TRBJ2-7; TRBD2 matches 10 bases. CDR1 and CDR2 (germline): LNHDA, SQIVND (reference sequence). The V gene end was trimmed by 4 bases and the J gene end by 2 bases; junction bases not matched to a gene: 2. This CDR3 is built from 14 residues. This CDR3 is CASSRLAGAYEQYF. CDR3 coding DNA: TGTGCCAGTAGTAGGCTAGCGGGAGCCTACGAGCAGTACTTC.

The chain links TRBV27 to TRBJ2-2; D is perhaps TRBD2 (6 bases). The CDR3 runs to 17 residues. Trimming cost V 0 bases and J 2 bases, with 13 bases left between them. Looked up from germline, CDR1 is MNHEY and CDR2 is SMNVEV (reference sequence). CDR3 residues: CASSLSLAHINTGELFF. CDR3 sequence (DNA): TGTGCCAGCAGTTTATCACTAGCCCACATCAACACCGGGGAGCTGTTTTTT.

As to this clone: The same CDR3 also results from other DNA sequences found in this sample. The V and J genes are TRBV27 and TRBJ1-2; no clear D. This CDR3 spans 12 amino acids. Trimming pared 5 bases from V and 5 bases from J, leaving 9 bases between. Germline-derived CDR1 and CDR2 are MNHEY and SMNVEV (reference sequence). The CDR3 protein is CASSPDGYGYTF. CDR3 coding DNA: TGTGCCAGCAGTCCGGACGGTTATGGCTACACCTTC.

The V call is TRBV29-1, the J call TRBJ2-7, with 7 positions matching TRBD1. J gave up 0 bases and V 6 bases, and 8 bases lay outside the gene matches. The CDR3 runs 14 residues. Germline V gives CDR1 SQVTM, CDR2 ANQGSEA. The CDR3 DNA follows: TGCAGCGTCTTTATACAGGGGAGCTCCTACGAGCAGTACTTC. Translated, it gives CSVFIQGSSYEQYF.

The CDR3 sequence: CASSIPYEGDYGYTF. The CDR3, as DNA: TGTGCCAGCTCGATCCCTTATGAGGGGGACTATGGCTACACCTTC. The chain joins TRBV2 to TRBJ1-2; D perhaps matches TRBD1 (6 bases). Germline V gene lookup returns CDR1 SNHLY and CDR2 FYNNEI. This CDR3 is built from 15 residues. The V end lost 8 bases, the J end lost 3 bases, and 19 bases lay between the germline ends.

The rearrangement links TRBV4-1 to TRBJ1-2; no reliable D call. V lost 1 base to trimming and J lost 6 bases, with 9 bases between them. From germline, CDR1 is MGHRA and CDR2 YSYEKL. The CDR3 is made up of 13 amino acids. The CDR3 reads CASSQAQYDGYTF. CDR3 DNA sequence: TGCGCCAGCAGCCAAGCACAGTACGATGGCTACACCTTC.